This T cell receptor (beta chain) was captured by sequencing in a study of T-cell reconstitution after alpha-beta-depleted transplantation in children. Study-level points and caveats: Approximately two months post-transplant, alpha-beta T cells reportedly originated from several hundred expanded graft clones. Surviving recipient T cells and thymic progenitors produced the high day-60 TCRbeta diversity seen in some patients. T-cell numbers and diversity, one year after transplant, stemmed largely from T cells that were newly produced.

This sample's TCRbeta library carried unique molecular identifier barcodes. TCRdb reprocessed the PCR reads with MiXCR, giving one entry per CDR3 protein. The sample contains 500,000 to 650,000 distinct CDR3 sequences, over 10% of which appear only once. On this clonotype itself: Its antigen remains unidentified.

The sample was PBMCs, mostly from graft donor cells, taken 360 days after TCRalphabeta/CD19-depleted stem cell transplant. The sequence came from a male patient under 18 who had a stem cell transplant for acute myeloid leukemia, so the T cells may come from the graft donor.

The CDR3 reads CASSLDPVQPQHF. CDR3 DNA sequence: TGTGCCAGCAGTTTAGATCCGGTTCAGCCCCAGCATTTT. V is TRBV12-3 or TRBV12-4 and J is TRBJ1-5; D gene uncertain. The CDR3 is made up of 13 amino acids. Trimming pared 1 base from V and 6 bases from J, leaving 7 bases between.